The clone carrying this T cell receptor (beta chain) was counted only a few times. These data are taken from a study of tumor-infiltrating lymphocytes in oesophageal squamous cell carcinoma. Using its own MiXCR run on the PCR reads, TCRdb lists one record per CDR3 protein. The data contain 9,500 to 12,000 distinct CDR3 sequences, roughly 60% of them singletons. V lost 1 base and J lost 0, with 16 bases in between. CDR1 and CDR2 from the germline V gene are SGHVS and FQNEAQ. This CDR3 is built from 19 residues. Sequenced input: esophageal tumor tissue. The origin of this receptor is a male donor with esophageal squamous cell carcinoma. The gene calls are TRBV7-8 and TRBJ2-6; no definite D call. The CDR3, as DNA: TGTGCCAGCAGCTTAGTTTGGGGATACTCCCCCTCTGGGGCCAACGTCCTGACTTTC. As protein: CASSLVWGYSPSGANVLTF. The complete variable domain, with remaining parts taken from reference TRBV7-8 and TRBJ2-6, reads GAGVSQSPRYKVAKRGQDVALRCDPISGHVSLFWYQQALGQGPEFLTYFQNEAQLDKSGLPSDRFFAERPEGSVSTLKIQRTQQEDSAVYLCASSLVWGYSPSGANVLTFGAGSRLTVL.